In its sample, the clone carrying this TCR beta chain was seen a few times. Its antigen is unknown. The sequenced template was cDNA made from the entire isolated RNA. An average of about 3.4 million reads was obtained for naive, central memory and regulatory T cell samples. Using immunoSEQ multiplex PCR, the repertoire was profiled, and TCRdb retains in-frame clones only, with some absent. The table has about 660,000 clones, over 11% seen once. These data are taken from a study of beta chain features in type 1 diabetes. Study background: The patients were much like the healthy donors in age, gender and cell yields. Investigators examined approximately 100,000,000 sorted cells across all samples.

Overall study findings and caveats: Type 1 diabetes patients showed a moderate but significant shortening of TCRB CDR3s in all four CD4+ subsets. An over-representation of cells with high TCR expression could result from cDNA sequencing.

This receptor was taken from a man younger than 35 with type 1 diabetes. The source material was naive CD4+ T cells from blood.

CDR3 sequence (DNA): TGTGCCAGCAGGAGCCTGCTAGCCTACAATGAGCAGTTCTTC. Protein: CASRSLLAYNEQFF. The V and J genes are TRBV7-2 and TRBJ2-1, with D unresolved. V was clipped by 6 bases and J by 2 bases, with 11 bases between them. CDR3 length: 14 amino acids. Germline V gives CDR1 SGHTA, CDR2 FQGNSA.